This T cell receptor beta chain was retrieved from a study of identical twins. The CDR3 loop spans 15 amino acids. The V end was cut by 7 bases, the J end by 0 bases, with 12 bases between. CDR1 and CDR2 from the germline V gene are MNHNS and SASEGT. Turning to this clonotype: No antigen is known for it.

Via MiXCR, TCRdb re-called the 5' RACE reads, giving one row per CDR3 protein. The sample consists of under 1 million distinct CDR3 sequences, over 9% of them appearing once. The study's findings and limits: Weaker excess twin sharing was observed in beta out-of-frame sequences.

These data were also filed under a second study, of yellow fever vaccine responses in identical twins.

The genes are TRBV6-1 and TRBJ2-2; either TRBD1 or TRBD2 may fit D (6 bases each). This sequence was found in a young woman in good health. The sequenced sample consisted of PBMCs. The CDR3 DNA reads as TGTGCCAGCAAGGGGGGCTCTACGAACACCGGGGAGCTGTTTTTT. It translates to CASKGGSTNTGELFF.